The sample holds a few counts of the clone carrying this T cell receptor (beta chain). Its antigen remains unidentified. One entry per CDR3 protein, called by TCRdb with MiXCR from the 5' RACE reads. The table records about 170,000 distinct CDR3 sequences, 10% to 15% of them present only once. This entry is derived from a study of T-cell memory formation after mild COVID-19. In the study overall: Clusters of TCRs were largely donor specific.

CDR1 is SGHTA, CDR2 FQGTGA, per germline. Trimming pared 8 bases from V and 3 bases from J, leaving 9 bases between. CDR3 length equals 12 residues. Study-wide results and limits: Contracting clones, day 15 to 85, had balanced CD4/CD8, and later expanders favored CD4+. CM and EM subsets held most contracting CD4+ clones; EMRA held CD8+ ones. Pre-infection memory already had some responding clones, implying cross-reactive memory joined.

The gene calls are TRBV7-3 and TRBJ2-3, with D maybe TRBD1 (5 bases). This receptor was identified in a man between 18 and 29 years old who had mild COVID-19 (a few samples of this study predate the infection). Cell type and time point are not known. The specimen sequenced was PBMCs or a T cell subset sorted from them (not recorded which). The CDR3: CASGHPTDTQYF. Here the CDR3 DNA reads TGTGCCAGCGGACATCCGACAGATACGCAGTATTTT.